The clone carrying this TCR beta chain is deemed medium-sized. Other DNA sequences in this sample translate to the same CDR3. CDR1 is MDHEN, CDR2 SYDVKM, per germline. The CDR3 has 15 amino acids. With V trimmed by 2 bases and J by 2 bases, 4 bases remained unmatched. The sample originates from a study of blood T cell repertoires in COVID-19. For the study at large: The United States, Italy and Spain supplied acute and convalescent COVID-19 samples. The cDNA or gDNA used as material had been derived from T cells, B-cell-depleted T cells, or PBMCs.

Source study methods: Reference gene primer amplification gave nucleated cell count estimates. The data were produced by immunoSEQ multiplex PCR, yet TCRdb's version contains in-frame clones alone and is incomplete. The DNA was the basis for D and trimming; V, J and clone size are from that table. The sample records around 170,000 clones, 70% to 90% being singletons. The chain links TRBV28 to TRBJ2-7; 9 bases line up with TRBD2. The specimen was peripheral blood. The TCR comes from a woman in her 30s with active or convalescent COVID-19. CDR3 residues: CASSLAAGGTYEQYF. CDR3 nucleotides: TGTGCCAGCAGTTTAGCAGCGGGAGGTACCTACGAGCAGTACTTC.